A single sample gave rise to the 11 T cell receptor beta chains below, sequenced in a study of blood T cell repertoires in COVID-19. Sequencing was performed with immunoSEQ multiplex PCR; in TCRdb, only in-frame clones are kept and a portion is missing. The sample shows 350,000 or so clones, approximately 89% of them seen only once. The sample consisted of peripheral blood. These receptors were obtained from a woman aged 55-70 years with COVID-19, enrolled during active disease.

The chain couples TRBV5-1 to TRBJ2-1, with a possible D match to TRBD1 (6 bases). Germline loops: CDR1 SGHRS, CDR2 YFSETQ. The V gene lost 5 bases and the J gene lost 4 bases, with 13 bases spanning the gap. CDR3 length equals 14 residues. CDR3 region: CASSAGALYNEQFF. CDR3 in DNA: TGCGCCAGCAGTGCAGGGGCTCTATACAATGAGCAGTTCTTC.

The rearrangement uses TRBV28 and TRBJ1-5, with TRBD1 as a possible D gene (6 bases). This CDR3 contains 14 residues. Trimming removed 6 bases from V and 2 bases from J, with 11 bases in between. Germline-derived CDR1 and CDR2 are MDHEN and SYDVKM. The CDR3 reads CASSRDMGNQPQHF. As DNA, the CDR3 is TGTGCCAGCAGCCGGGACATGGGCAATCAGCCCCAGCATTTT. The full variable domain, rest sourced from reference TRBV28 and TRBJ1-5, is DVKVTQSSRYLVKRTGEKVFLECVQDMDHENMFWYRQDPGLGLRLIYFSYDVKMKEKGDIPEGYSVSREKKERFSLILESASTNQTSMYLCASSRDMGNQPQHFGDGTRLSIL.

The chain employs TRBV6-2 or TRBV6-3 and TRBJ2-7, with D possibly TRBD1 on 6 matching bases. Trimming cost V 5 bases and J 3 bases, with 11 bases left between them. The germline CDR1 and CDR2 sequences are MNHEY and SVGEGT. CDR3 size: 13 residues. The CDR3 region is CASSTGHLYEQYF. The DNA for the CDR3 is TGTGCCAGCAGTACGGGACACCTCTACGAGCAGTACTTC.

The rearrangement links TRBV4-1 to TRBJ2-7, with 9 bases that match TRBD1. Germline V gene sequence: CDR1 MGHRA, CDR2 YSYEKL. CDR3 length equals 17 residues. V lost 1 base to trimming and J lost 7 bases; unmatched junction nucleotides: 14. The CDR3 is CASSQGGGDRASGEQYF. DNA of the CDR3: TGCGCCAGCAGCCAAGGGGGCGGGGACAGGGCCTCCGGGGAGCAGTACTTC.

V gene TRBV5-6 combines with J gene TRBJ2-2, with 8 nucleotides matching TRBD2. The CDR3 has 15 residues. V trimming: 4 bases; J trimming: 7 bases; junction bases outside the gene matches: 9. Looked up from germline, CDR1 is SGHDT and CDR2 is YYEEEE. DNA of the CDR3: TGTGCCAGCAGCCCCTCGGGGGGGCGGGTCGGGGAGCTGTTTTTT. As protein: CASSPSGGRVGELFF.

The rearrangement uses TRBV1 and TRBJ2-7; the D call TRBD1 from the table was never checked on the DNA. TRBV1 is reported as a pseudogene. This CDR3 region has 16 residues. The CDR3 DNA follows: TGCACCAGCAGCCGCAGAGGGACAGGGATATTCTACGAGCAGTACTTC. Residues: CTSSRRGTGIFYEQYF.

This rearrangement joins TRBV27 to TRBJ1-1; possibly TRBD1 for D (6 bases). This CDR3 has 13 amino acids. The germline V gene has CDR1 MNHEY and CDR2 SMNVEV (reference sequence). Trimming took 5 bases from V and 5 from J, leaving 12 bases between them. CDR3 loop: CASSPPTGTEAFF. The CDR3 DNA reads TGTGCCAGCAGTCCCCCTACAGGGACTGAAGCTTTCTTT.

This chain connects TRBV6-5 to TRBJ2-3; weak D call: TRBD1 (5 bases). This CDR3 has 15 amino acids. Germline V gives CDR1 MNHEY, CDR2 SVGAGI. V lost 6 bases to trimming and J lost 5 bases, with 18 bases between them. The CDR3 bases are TGTGCCAGCAGGTCCCGCCTTAGGGGCTTAGATACGCAGTATTTT. It is translated as CASRSRLRGLDTQYF.

The V call is TRBV6-2 or TRBV6-3, the J call TRBJ2-1, with unresolved D. The length of the CDR3 is 14 residues. Trimming removed 0 bases at V and 6 bases at J, with 9 bases between. CDR1 is MNHEY, CDR2 SVGEGT, per germline. The CDR3 sequence is CASSYSTGGNEQFF. CDR3 DNA sequence: TGTGCCAGCAGTTACTCCACCGGCGGCAATGAGCAGTTCTTC.

The chain links TRBV28 to TRBJ1-2; a possible D gene is TRBD1 (6 bases). Germline CDR1 reads MDHEN; CDR2 reads SYDVKM. Trimming took off 6 bases at V and 6 bases at J, with 20 bases between the two ends. The CDR3 totals 15 residues. CDR3: CASRWPTGTGDGYTF. CDR3 nucleotide sequence: TGTGCCAGCAGGTGGCCAACAGGGACCGGGGATGGCTACACCTTC.

This clone appeared a single time. The chain has TRBV11-2 and TRBJ1-1; TRBD1 might be the D (6 bases). V lost 1 base and J 4 bases, leaving 22 bases between the germline ends. CDR3 length equals 18 residues. Germline CDR1 and CDR2: SGHAT and FQNNGV. The DNA for the CDR3 is TGTGCCAGCAGCTTAGTGTTAGGTCGAATAACAGGGCTCACTGAAGCTTTCTTT. As protein: CASSLVLGRITGLTEAFF. Using reference TRBV11-2 and TRBJ1-1 for the parts outside the CDR3, the full variable domain is EAGVAQSPRYKIIEKRQSVAFWCNPISGHATLYWYQQILGQGPKLLIQFQNNGVVDDSQLPKDRFSAERLKGVDSTLKIQPAKLEDSAVYLCASSLVLGRITGLTEAFFGQGTRLTVV.